The rows below give T cell receptor beta chains drawn from one sample of a study of blood T cell repertoires in COVID-19. Produced via immunoSEQ multiplex PCR; TCRdb's table is partial and in-frame only. Seen here are fewer than 400,000 clones, 85% observed once, and the top ten hold roughly 3.9%. Source material: peripheral blood. The origin of the receptors is a young woman with acute or convalescent COVID-19. CDR3s leave out the opening cysteine and the closing phenylalanine or tryptophan. The D gene is left open where the match is weak. Size values are once, few and many counts, or a class for expanded clones, and some rows have none.

>TRBJ2-1|TRBD2|-|TRBV2
ASSPKRGTSGRARNEQF
>TRBJ2-6|TRBD1|-|TRBV5-1
ASSSKGQISGANVLT
>TRBJ2-7|TRBD2|-|TRBV7-9
ASSYPPAGDYEQY
>TRBJ1-1|TRBD1|-|TRBV28
ASSQGQGKTEAF
>TRBJ2-7|TRBD2|-|TRBV5-6
ASGTGTSGSQY
>TRBJ2-5|-|-|TRBV20-1
SASSSYQETQY
>TRBJ1-2|-|-|TRBV25-1
ASSEIGGYYGYT
>TRBJ1-1|TRBD1|-|TRBV5-1
ASSLAGQGVAEAF
>TRBJ1-6|TRBD1|once|TRBV7-9
ASVPGQGNSPLH
>TRBJ2-3|-|-|TRBV10-3
AISSSTDTQY
>TRBJ1-6|-|-|TRBV5-1
ASRLTDSPLH
>TRBJ2-7|-|-|TRBV19
ASTEGPGRAYEQY
>TRBJ2-2|-|-|TRBV27
ASGGMGSEGELF
>TRBJ2-1|-|-|TRBV2
ASSEWRESNNEQF
>TRBJ1-5|-|-|TRBV4-2
ASSQQVDSNQPQH
>TRBJ1-2|TRBD1|-|TRBV23-1
ASSLLTGTGAPLYGYT
>TRBJ1-1|TRBD1|once|TRBV2
ASSLTGQNTEAF
>TRBJ1-1|-|once|TRBV10-3
AIRTVLNTEAF
>TRBJ1-1|-|-|TRBV30
AWSVRENTEAF
>TRBJ1-1|TRBD1|few|TRBV2
ASSPSTGTGGEAF
>TRBJ1-3|TRBD1|-|TRBV30
AWNLNYPQGASGNTIY
>TRBJ2-2|TRBD1|few|TRBV24-1
ATGTAATGELF
>TRBJ1-1|TRBD1|-|TRBV27
ASSFAGQGFPNTEAF
>TRBJ2-7|TRBD2|-|TRBV5-1
ASSLVGGGGPSYEQY
>TRBJ1-6|TRBD1|-|TRBV28
ASGLTGEVNSPLH
>TRBJ1-2|-|-|TRBV19
ASSIDAGGRSGYT
>TRBJ2-5|TRBD2|-|TRBV5-1
ASSLTSGRETQY
>TRBJ1-2|-|-|TRBV10-2
ASSGILDSWGYT
>TRBJ2-1|-|-|TRBV12-3/TRBV12-4
ASSPRNEQF
>TRBJ2-7|TRBD2|-|TRBV5-5
ASSLETSGNHYEQY
>TRBJ2-7|-|-|TRBV4-2
ASSQEFGYEQY
>TRBJ2-2|TRBD1|-|TRBV5-6
ASQTPGGWNTGELF
>TRBJ2-7|TRBD1|-|TRBV2
ASSGTGDLHEQY
>TRBJ1-5|-|once|TRBV6-1
ASSDGGRYGSNQPQH
>TRBJ2-3|TRBD2|-|TRBV5-4
ASSLSLAGATDTQY
>TRBJ1-1|-|-|TRBV6-6
ASGAGLSEAF
>TRBJ2-5|TRBD2|once|TRBV9
ASSTPGTGGQTQY
>TRBJ2-5|TRBD2|-|TRBV9
ASSVVGLANQETQY
>TRBJ2-7|-|-|TRBV5-6
ASTRQESYEQY
>TRBJ1-4|-|-|TRBV19
ASRFGGITANEKLF
>TRBJ2-1|TRBD2|-|TRBV5-1
ASSWGGDPTMKQF